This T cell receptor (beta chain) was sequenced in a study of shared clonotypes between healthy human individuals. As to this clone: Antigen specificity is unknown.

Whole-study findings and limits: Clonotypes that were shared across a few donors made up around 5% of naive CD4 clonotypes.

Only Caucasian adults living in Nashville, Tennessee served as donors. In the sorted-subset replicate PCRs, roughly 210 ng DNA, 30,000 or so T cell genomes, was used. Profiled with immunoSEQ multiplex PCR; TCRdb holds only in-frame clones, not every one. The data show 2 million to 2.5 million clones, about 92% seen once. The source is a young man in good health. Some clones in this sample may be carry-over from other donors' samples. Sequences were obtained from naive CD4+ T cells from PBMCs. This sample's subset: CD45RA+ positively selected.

The CDR3 is CASSPGGPRALAKNIQYF. The CDR3 coding sequence is TGTGCCAGCAGCCCCGGAGGGCCCCGGGCCTTAGCCAAAAACATTCAGTACTTC. The chain links TRBV5-4 to TRBJ2-4; perhaps TRBD2 as D (6 bases). V lost 4 bases and J lost 0, with 20 bases in between. Looked up from germline, CDR1 is SGHNT and CDR2 is YYREEE (reference sequence). This CDR3 is 18 amino acids long.